This T cell receptor (beta chain) was retrieved from a study of blood T cell repertoires in COVID-19. On the study more broadly: T cells, B-cell-depleted T cells, or PBMCs supplied cDNA or gDNA.

In the source study's methods: From reference gene primer amplification, estimates of nucleated cell counts were derived. Profiled with immunoSEQ multiplex PCR; TCRdb holds only in-frame clones, not every one. The D gene and trimming were derived from the DNA, and the V and J assignments and clone size from that table. The profile shows around 150,000 clones, over 75% of them singletons. V lost 5 bases and J 12 bases, leaving 14 bases between the germline ends. CDR1 and CDR2 (germline): DFQATT, SNEGSKA (reference sequence). This CDR3 is 11 amino acids long. The TCR originated in a human donor in a cohort sampled during active COVID-19. The material sequenced was peripheral blood. V is TRBV20-1 and J is TRBJ2-1; weak D call: TRBD1 (5 bases). The CDR3 region has the DNA TGCAGTGCTGACCAGGACACAAGGCAGTTCTTC. It specifies CSADQDTRQFF.